These 32 T cell receptor beta chains share one sample of origin, sequenced in a study of regulatory T cells in long-lasting Graves disease. Time point noted: newly diagnosed GD, antithyroid drugs for less than 3 months. RNA isolated from PBMCs was used to make the TCR library. Libraries of TCR beta came from iRepertoire HTBI primers plus Arm-PCR of CDR3 regions. TCRdb called the multiplex PCR reads again in MiXCR, with one record for every CDR3 protein. The sample lists fewer than 450,000 distinct CDR3 sequences; over 12% were seen once. These data were also reused for a study on T cells in Graves' hyperthyroidism and ophthalmopathy.

Material: peripheral blood mononuclear cells (PBMCs), obtained at new diagnosis, from a patient treated with antithyroid drugs. The receptors stem from a woman in her thirties or forties with Graves disease.

This clonotype was counted at least ten times. The chain uses TRBV28 and TRBJ1-2, with 7 bases fitting TRBD1. Trimming at V came to 6 bases and at J to 3 bases, leaving 10 bases not matched to a gene. The CDR3 totals 15 residues. Looked up from germline, CDR1 is MDHEN and CDR2 is SYDVKM. In nucleotides, the CDR3 is TGTGCCAGCAGCCTCCCGACAGGGAGGTACTATGGCTACACCTTC. It is translated as CASSLPTGRYYGYTF.

A few counts support this clonotype. The CDR3 reads CAWSEQGAAGANVLTF. Here the CDR3 DNA reads TGTGCCTGGAGTGAACAGGGGGCGGCTGGGGCCAACGTCCTGACTTTC. This sequence joins TRBV30 and TRBJ2-6; 9 positions agree with TRBD1. V was pared by 1 base and J by 2 bases, with 3 bases of the junction left unmatched. CDR3 length equals 16 residues. Germline-derived CDR1 and CDR2 are GTSNPN and SVGIG (reference sequence).

On this clonotype: With a much larger clone just one base away, this may be a read error. This chain links TRBV27 with TRBJ1-5, with D tentatively TRBD1 (5 bases). Per the germline V gene, CDR1 is MNHEY and CDR2 is SMNVEV (reference sequence). The CDR3 spans 16 residues. The CDR3 region is CASQFSGALGNQPRHF. Written as DNA, the CDR3 is TGTGCCAGCCAATTCTCTGGGGCTTTGGGCAATCAGCCCCGGCATTTT.

The rearrangement uses TRBV2 and TRBJ2-1; the D is unclear. The CDR3 totals 14 residues. Germline assignment: CDR1 SNHLY and CDR2 FYNNEI. V dropped 4 bases and J dropped 2 bases, with 9 bases sitting between them. CDR3 region: CASSVRETYNEQFF. The CDR3 DNA reads TGTGCCAGCAGTGTACGCGAGACCTACAATGAGCAGTTCTTC.

This clonotype was observed a few times. The chain joins TRBV11-3 to TRBJ1-4, with a tentative D call TRBD1 (6 bases). Trimming took 8 bases from V and 4 from J, leaving 14 bases between them. Germline CDR1 reads SGHNT; CDR2 reads YENEEA. The CDR3 runs 14 residues. The CDR3 bases are TGTGCCAGCTCGGCGGGGGCTCTTAATGAAAAACTGTTTTTT. This encodes CASSAGALNEKLFF.

This clonotype was seen ten or more times. The gene calls are TRBV11-3 and TRBJ2-1; TRBD2 matches 7 bases. The V segment lost 5 bases and the J segment 7 bases; nucleotides outside the gene matches: 11. Germline CDR1 reads SGHNT; CDR2 reads YENEEA. This CDR3 region has 15 residues. The CDR3 DNA reads TGTGCCAGCAGCCCGGCGGGCGGGAGAGGGAATGAGCAGTTCTTC. It translates to CASSPAGGRGNEQFF.

This clonotype was picked up many times. The J gene is TRBJ2-2, the V gene TRBV2, with a weak D call TRBD1 (6 bases). The CDR3 extends over 16 amino acids. The germline V gene encodes CDR1 SNHLY and CDR2 FYNNEI. V lost 5 bases, J lost 2 bases, and 15 bases lay in between. The DNA of the CDR3 is TGTGCCAGCAGTAGGACAGACAACCCCAACACCGGGGAGCTGTTTTTT. It translates to CASSRTDNPNTGELFF.

There are many counts of this clonotype. The chain links TRBV7-2 to TRBJ2-3; D possibly corresponds to TRBD1 (6 bases). In germline, CDR1 is SGHTA, CDR2 FQGNSA. The CDR3 has 17 residues. V dropped 4 bases and J dropped 1 base, with 18 bases sitting between them. CDR3 in DNA: TGTGCCAGCAGCTCGAGAGGGGGAGACCAAGGCACAGATACGCAGTATTTT. It encodes CASSSRGGDQGTDTQYF.

This clonotype was recorded many times. The chain joins TRBV10-3 to TRBJ1-1; TRBD1 aligns across 8 bases. Per the germline V gene, CDR1 is ENHRY and CDR2 is SYGVKD. The length of the CDR3 is 14 residues. Unmatched junction bases numbered 6, after V lost 6 bases and J lost 3 bases. The CDR3 DNA reads TGTGCCATCAGGTTTGGACAGGGTCACACTGAAGCTTTCTTT. Its protein product is CAIRFGQGHTEAFF.

The sample holds many counts of this clonotype. The chain uses TRBV6-1 and TRBJ2-1; 14 bases are a match to TRBD2. Unmatched junction bases numbered 14, after V lost 6 bases and J lost 7 bases. Germline V gene data show CDR1 as MNHNS and CDR2 as SASEGT. The CDR3 is made up of 18 amino acids. CDR3 sequence: CASRHLPGLAGVGNEQFF. The CDR3 DNA follows: TGTGCCAGCAGACACCTCCCGGGACTAGCGGGAGTAGGGAATGAGCAGTTCTTC.

This clonotype was counted ten times or more. The chain links TRBV28 to TRBJ1-6; TRBD1 matches at 11 bases. J gave up 6 bases and V 6 bases, and 4 bases lay outside the gene matches. This CDR3 contains 15 residues. CDR1 MDHEN and CDR2 SYDVKM come from the germline V gene. As DNA, the CDR3 is TGTGCCAGCAGGGGGACAGGGGGTTTTAATTCACCCCTCCACTTT. This translates into CASRGTGGFNSPLHF.

The sample holds a few counts of this clonotype. The chain recombines TRBV10-3 with TRBJ2-1; D remains ambiguous. Per the germline V gene, CDR1 is ENHRY and CDR2 is SYGVKD. The CDR3 has 12 residues. The V gene lost 1 base and the J gene lost 7 bases, with 5 bases spanning the gap. CDR3 DNA: TGTGCCATCAGTGAGTACCTTAATGAGCAGTTCTTC. It yields the protein CAISEYLNEQFF.

This rearrangement joins TRBV6-2 or TRBV6-3 to TRBJ2-1; 7 bases map to TRBD2. The CDR3 sequence is 13 residues long. The trim removed 5 bases at V and 8 bases at J, leaving 6 bases unmatched. Germline-derived CDR1 and CDR2 are MNHEY and SVGEGT. CDR3: CASSPGAGYEQFF. CDR3 bases: TGTGCCAGCAGTCCCGGAGCGGGGTATGAGCAGTTCTTC.

The genes are TRBV7-9 and TRBJ1-1; no clear D gene. Germline CDR1 reads SEHNR; CDR2 reads FQNEAQ (reference sequence). This CDR3 region has 14 residues. V was pared by 4 bases and J by 7 bases, with 16 bases between. The CDR3 sequence: CASSSLGAIIEAFF. The CDR3 DNA reads as TGTGCCAGCAGCTCCCTCGGAGCGATTATTGAAGCTTTCTTT.

This clonotype was recorded at least ten times. The gene calls are TRBV6-5 and TRBJ2-2, with 8 positions matching TRBD2. Germline lookup yields CDR1 MNHEY and CDR2 SVGAGI. Germline trimming cut 2 bases from V and 6 bases from J; bases unmatched to any gene: 8. There are 16 residues in the CDR3. The chain's CDR3 is CASSYEPGLEAGELFF. CDR3 coding DNA: TGTGCCAGCAGTTACGAGCCGGGACTAGAGGCCGGGGAGCTGTTTTTT.

This clonotype was recorded at least ten times. The V and J genes are TRBV13 and TRBJ2-7, with 10 bases aligning to TRBD2. J was trimmed by 7 bases and V by 2 bases; bases with no gene match: 8. This CDR3 is built from 15 residues. Germline V gives CDR1 PRHDT, CDR2 FYEKMQ (reference sequence). CDR3 coding DNA: TGTGCCAGCAGCTTACGACTAGCGGGTTCGTGGGAGCAGTACTTC. Amino acids: CASSLRLAGSWEQYF.

The sample holds many counts of this clonotype. V gene TRBV7-9 combines with J gene TRBJ2-5, with D perhaps matching TRBD1 (5 bases). With 8 bases removed from V and 2 bases from J, the gap between germline ends came to 9 bases. The CDR3 is 12 residues long. Germline loops: CDR1 SEHNR, CDR2 FQNEAQ (reference sequence). The CDR3 loop reads CASFRTQETQYF. CDR3 sequence (DNA): TGTGCCAGCTTCAGGACACAAGAGACCCAGTACTTC.

The chain joins TRBV19 to TRBJ1-5; D remains unclear. CDR1 is LNHDA and CDR2 is SQIVND in the germline V gene (reference sequence). V lost 8 bases and J lost 4, with 9 bases in between. The CDR3 has 12 residues. This CDR3 reads CASSPKNQPQHF. In nucleotides, the CDR3 is TGTGCCAGTTCACCAAAGAATCAGCCCCAGCATTTT.

This clonotype appeared many times. This chain joins TRBV29-1 and TRBJ2-3, with D perhaps matching TRBD1 or TRBD2 (5 bases each). Trimming took off 4 bases at V and 5 bases at J, with 13 bases between the two ends. The germline V gene encodes CDR1 SQVTM and CDR2 ANQGSEA. The CDR3 runs to 13 residues. CDR3 nucleotides: TGCAGCGTTGCTGAGGGGTCGGGAGATACGCAGTATTTT. This gives the protein CSVAEGSGDTQYF.

V is TRBV7-2 and J is TRBJ1-6; no clear D gene. Trimming took off 2 bases at V and 9 bases at J, with 8 bases between the two ends. Germline V lookup: CDR1 SGHTA, CDR2 FQGNSA. The CDR3 loop spans 13 amino acids. CDR3 in amino acids: CASSLNLRSPLHF. For the CDR3, the DNA is TGTGCCAGCAGCTTAAACCTCCGTTCACCCCTCCACTTT.

This sequence joins TRBV24-1 and TRBJ2-6; 7 bases match TRBD1. J lost 1 base, V lost 10 bases, and 9 bases had no gene match. Germline CDR1 reads KGHDR; CDR2 reads SFDVKD. CDR3 length: 16 amino acids. The CDR3 here is CATLGTVSSGANVLTF. The CDR3 DNA is TGTGCCACTTTAGGGACAGTGAGTTCTGGGGCCAACGTCCTGACTTTC.

There are many counts of this clonotype. The gene calls are TRBV5-5 and TRBJ1-2; unclear D gene. This CDR3 spans 14 amino acids. V was shortened by 3 bases and J by 4 bases, with 13 bases between the two germline ends. The V gene's germline CDR1 is SGHKS and CDR2 YYEKEE (reference sequence). CDR3 sequence (DNA): TGTGCCAGCAGCTCCGGAACAAGGACCTATGGCTACACCTTC. Its protein product is CASSSGTRTYGYTF.

The chain has TRBV27 and TRBJ1-5; TRBD1 matches at 8 bases. The germline gives CDR1 MNHEY, CDR2 SMNVEV (reference sequence). The CDR3 has 13 amino acids. V shed 8 bases and J 5 bases; nucleotides not matched to a gene: 5. The DNA of the CDR3 is TGTGCCAGCGGAGACAGGGGATATCAGCCCCAGCATTTT. It codes for CASGDRGYQPQHF.

The table lists this clonotype with many counts. This chain uses TRBV12-5 with TRBJ2-3; 8 bases line up with TRBD1. Germline CDR1 reads LGHNT; CDR2 reads FRNRAP. This CDR3 is 14 amino acids long. Trimming took 6 bases from V and 2 from J; bases not matched to a gene: 4. CDR3 sequence (DNA): TGTGCTAGTGGACAGGGGGTGTCCACAGATACGCAGTATTTT. Protein product: CASGQGVSTDTQYF.

This clonotype was recorded at least ten times. The chain carries TRBV18 and TRBJ2-2; no clear D gene. Germline CDR1 KGHSH, CDR2 LQKENI. V was clipped by 3 bases and J by 3 bases, with 5 bases between them. The CDR3 is made up of 13 amino acids. DNA of the CDR3: TGTGCCAGCTCACCGTCCTACACCGGGGAGCTGTTTTTT. This sequence encodes CASSPSYTGELFF.

The sample holds a few counts of this clonotype. V usage is TRBV29-1 and J usage is TRBJ2-7, with 10 bases identical to TRBD2. The CDR3 consists of 15 residues. The junction had 12 bases not matched to a gene; V was cut back by 6 bases and J by 4 bases. CDR1 is SQVTM, CDR2 ANQGSEA, per germline. CDR3 sequence: CSVITSRLAGYEQYF. The CDR3 DNA sequence: TGCAGCGTGATAACTTCAAGACTAGCGGGTTACGAGCAGTACTTC.

The table lists this clonotype with a few counts. V and J are TRBV15 and TRBJ2-2, with 8 positions matching TRBD2. Germline assignment: CDR1 LNHNV and CDR2 YYDKDF (reference sequence). The V gene end was trimmed by 5 bases and the J gene end by 2 bases; junction bases not matched to a gene: 7. The CDR3 runs 16 residues. CDR3 loop: CATSRTSGRNTGELFF. The CDR3 DNA is TGTGCCACCAGCCGAACTAGCGGACGAAACACCGGGGAGCTGTTTTTT.

This clonotype was seen repeatedly, ten times or more. The rearrangement links TRBV7-2 to TRBJ2-5, with D uncertain. The CDR3 runs to 13 residues. From germline, CDR1 is SGHTA and CDR2 FQGNSA. The V end lost 1 base, the J end lost 3 bases, and 6 bases lay between the germline ends. CDR3 bases: TGTGCCAGCAGCTTAGAGGCAGAAGAGACCCAGTACTTC. Translating it yields CASSLEAEETQYF.

This clonotype was counted at least ten times. The genes are TRBV28 and TRBJ1-6; a weak D match, TRBD1 (6 bases). The V end lost 5 bases, the J end lost 7 bases, and 18 bases lay between the germline ends. Per germline, CDR1 MDHEN and CDR2 SYDVKM. The CDR3 contains 16 residues. CDR3 coding DNA: TGTGCCAGCAGTCCGAGGGGCGCAAGGGGGAATTCACCCCTCCACTTT. Translation: CASSPRGARGNSPLHF.

This clonotype was counted a few times. V usage is TRBV20-1 and J usage is TRBJ2-3; no clear D gene. The CDR3 consists of 11 residues. CDR1 is DFQATT, CDR2 SNEGSKA, per germline (reference sequence). CDR3 sequence: CSAEVDDTQYF. The CDR3 region has the DNA TGCAGCGCGGAAGTTGATGATACGCAGTATTTT.

This clonotype has a count of ten or more. V gene TRBV12-3 or TRBV12-4 combines with J gene TRBJ1-5; D unclear. V lost 2 bases and J 3 bases, leaving 5 bases between the germline ends. The CDR3 is 13 amino acids. CDR3 residues: CASSLTANQPQHF. CDR3 coding DNA: TGTGCCAGCAGTTTAACGGCCAATCAGCCCCAGCATTTT.

The gene calls are TRBV6-1 and TRBJ2-3; TRBD1 matches 9 bases. The V and J ends lost 6 bases and 5 bases, in that order; junction bases with no gene match: 3. The CDR3 has 13 residues. Germline assignment: CDR1 MNHNS and CDR2 SASEGT. In nucleotides, the CDR3 is TGTGCCAGCAGGTCGGACAGGGGAGATACGCAGTATTTT. It yields the protein CASRSDRGDTQYF.